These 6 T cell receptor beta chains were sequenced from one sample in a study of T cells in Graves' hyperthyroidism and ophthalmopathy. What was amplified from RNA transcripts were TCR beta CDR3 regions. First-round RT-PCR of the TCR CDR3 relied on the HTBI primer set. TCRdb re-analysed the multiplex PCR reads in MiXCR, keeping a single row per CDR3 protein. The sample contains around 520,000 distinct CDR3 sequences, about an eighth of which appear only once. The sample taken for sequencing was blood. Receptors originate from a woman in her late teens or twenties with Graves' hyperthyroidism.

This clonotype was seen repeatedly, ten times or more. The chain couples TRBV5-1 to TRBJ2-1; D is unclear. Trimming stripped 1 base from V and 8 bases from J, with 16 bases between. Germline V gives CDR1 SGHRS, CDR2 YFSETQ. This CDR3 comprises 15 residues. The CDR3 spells CASSLRATTIDEQFF. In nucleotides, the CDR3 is TGCGCCAGCAGCTTGCGGGCAACAACCATTGATGAGCAGTTCTTC.

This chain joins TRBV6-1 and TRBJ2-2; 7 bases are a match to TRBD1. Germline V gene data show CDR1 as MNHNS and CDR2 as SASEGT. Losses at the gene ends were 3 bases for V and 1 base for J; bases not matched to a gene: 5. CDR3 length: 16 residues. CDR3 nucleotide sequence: TGTGCCAGCAGTGAGCGACAGGGATGGAACACCGGGGAGCTGTTTTTT. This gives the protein CASSERQGWNTGELFF.

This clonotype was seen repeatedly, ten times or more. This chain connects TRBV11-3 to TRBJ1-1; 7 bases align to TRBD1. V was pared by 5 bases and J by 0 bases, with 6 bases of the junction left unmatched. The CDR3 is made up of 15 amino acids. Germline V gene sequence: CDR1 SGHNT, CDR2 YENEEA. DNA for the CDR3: TGTGCCAGCAGCGCGAACAGGGGTATGAACACTGAAGCTTTCTTT. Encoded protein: CASSANRGMNTEAFF.

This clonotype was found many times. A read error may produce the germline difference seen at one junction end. CDR3 sequence: CASSSGLAGAVDTQYF. The CDR3 DNA is TGTGCTAGCAGCTCTGGACTAGCGGGAGCGGTAGATACGCAGTATTTT. V is TRBV7-7 and J is TRBJ2-3, with 13 bases lining up with TRBD2. This CDR3 has 16 residues. Looked up from germline, CDR1 is SSHAT and CDR2 is FNYEAQ (reference sequence).

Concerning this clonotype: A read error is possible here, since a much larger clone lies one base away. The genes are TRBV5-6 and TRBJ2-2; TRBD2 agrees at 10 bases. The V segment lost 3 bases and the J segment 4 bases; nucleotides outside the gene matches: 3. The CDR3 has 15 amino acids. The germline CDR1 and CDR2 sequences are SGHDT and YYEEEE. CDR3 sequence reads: CASSYGTSVTGELFF. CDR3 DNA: TGTGCCAGCAGCTACGGGACTAGCGTCACCGGGGAGCTGTTTTTT.

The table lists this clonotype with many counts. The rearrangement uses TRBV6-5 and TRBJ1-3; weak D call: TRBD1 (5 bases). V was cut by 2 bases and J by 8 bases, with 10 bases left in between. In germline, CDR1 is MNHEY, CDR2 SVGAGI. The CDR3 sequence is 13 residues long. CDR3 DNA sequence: TGTGCCAGCAGTTACAACGGGGGTGACACCATATATTTT. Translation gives CASSYNGGDTIYF.